A single sample is the source of the 24 T cell receptor beta chains below, sequenced in a study of T cells and Merkel cell carcinoma outcomes. Sequenced by immunoSEQ multiplex PCR; TCRdb stores in-frame clones only, minus some. This sample has some 600 clones, with 90% to 95% found just once. Sequencing was performed on tumor tissue from Merkel cell carcinoma. The receptors come from a human donor with Merkel cell carcinoma.

The V gene is TRBV11-3, the J gene TRBJ2-7, with D perhaps being TRBD1 or TRBD2 (5 bases each). The germline V and J ends were trimmed by 5 bases and 6 bases, with 14 bases remaining between them. The length of the CDR3 is 13 residues. Germline CDR1 and CDR2: SGHNT and YENEEA. The DNA of the CDR3 is TGTGCCAGCAGCCCACATGAGAGGGGCGAGCAGTACTTC. Amino acids: CASSPHERGEQYF.

The chain links TRBV11-3 to TRBJ1-1; 7 nucleotides match TRBD1. Looked up from germline, CDR1 is SGHNT and CDR2 is YENEEA. CDR3 length equals 13 residues. The trim removed 5 bases at V and 4 bases at J, leaving 4 bases unmatched. The CDR3 DNA reads as TGTGCCAGCAGCGAGACAGGGTTCACTGAAGCTTTCTTT. It yields the protein CASSETGFTEAFF.

This rearrangement joins TRBV5-6 to TRBJ2-5; no reliable D call. The CDR3 sequence is 16 residues long. Germline V CDR1 and CDR2: SGHDT, YYEEEE. Trimming shortened V by 1 base and J by 5 bases, and 18 bases separated the two germline ends. The CDR3 protein is CASSLKGTSGRETQYF. The CDR3 DNA sequence: TGTGCCAGCAGCTTGAAGGGAACGTCGGGTAGGGAGACCCAGTACTTC.

V and J are TRBV6-6 and TRBJ2-7; D unresolved. The CDR3 contains 15 residues. Per germline, CDR1 MNHNY and CDR2 SVGAGI (reference sequence). The V end lost 8 bases, the J end lost 0 bases, and 17 bases lay between the germline ends. CDR3 sequence: CASGVTAFSSYEQYF. CDR3 in DNA: TGTGCCAGCGGTGTAACGGCCTTCAGCTCCTACGAGCAGTACTTC.

This chain links TRBV28 with TRBJ1-6, with TRBD1 matching over 7 bases. Germline V gene sequence: CDR1 MDHEN, CDR2 SYDVKM. J lost 0 bases, V lost 5 bases, and 4 bases had no gene match. The CDR3 has 16 residues. Here the CDR3 reads CASSRRDSSYNSPLHF. Written as DNA, the CDR3 is TGTGCCAGCAGTCGCCGGGACAGCTCCTATAATTCACCCCTCCACTTT.

The V and J genes are TRBV5-1 and TRBJ2-1; 14 bases are shared with TRBD2. The germline gives CDR1 SGHRS, CDR2 YFSETQ. The CDR3 is made up of 16 amino acids. The V segment lost 4 bases and the J segment 10 bases; nucleotides outside the gene matches: 10. The CDR3 DNA follows: TGCGCCAGCAGCACGACTAGCGGGGGGGCTTACAGGGAGCAGTTCTTC. Protein: CASSTTSGGAYREQFF.

This chain's CDR3 is CASSLAGHSQSSPGANVLTF. DNA for the CDR3: TGCGCCAGCAGCTTGGCCGGCCATTCTCAATCTAGCCCTGGGGCCAACGTCCTGACTTTC. The V and J genes are TRBV5-1 and TRBJ2-6, with D possibly being TRBD2 (5 bases). The V gene's germline CDR1 is SGHRS and CDR2 YFSETQ. This CDR3 has 20 residues. V lost 0 bases and J 2 bases, leaving 21 bases between the germline ends. The full variable domain, rest sourced from reference TRBV5-1 and TRBJ2-6, is KAGVTQTPRYLIKTRGQQVTLSCSPISGHRSVSWYQQTPGQGLQFLFEYFSETQRNKGNFPGRFSGRQFSNSRSEMNVSTLELGDSALYLCASSLAGHSQSSPGANVLTFGAGSRLTVL.

Notes on this clone: The germline gene is not matched at one end of the junction; a read error may be the cause. The rearrangement uses TRBV7-7 and TRBJ2-6; no clear D gene. CDR3 length: 18 residues. The germline CDR1 and CDR2 sequences are SSHAT and FNYEAQ (reference sequence). CDR3 protein: CASSEAVKCPKSGQRPDF. For the CDR3, the DNA is TGTGCCAGCAGCGAGGCGGTTAAGTGCCCAAAGTCGGGCCAACGTCCTGACTTC.

In this sample, this clone turned up once. The V call is TRBV27, the J call TRBJ2-7; 8 bases match TRBD2. Trimming cost V 6 bases and J 5 bases; bases outside gene matches: 9. This CDR3 spans 14 amino acids. The V gene's germline CDR1 is MNHEY and CDR2 SMNVEV (reference sequence). CDR3 amino acids: CASRGLGLGDEQYF. The CDR3 DNA reads TGTGCCAGCAGGGGGTTGGGACTAGGGGACGAGCAGTACTTC.

This chain uses TRBV9 with TRBJ1-2; D gene unclear. Trimming left V 4 bases short and J 1 base short, with 14 bases between. From germline, CDR1 is SGDLS and CDR2 YYNGEE. This CDR3 is built from 15 residues. In DNA form, the CDR3 reads TGTGCCAGCAGCCCCGGACCGCCTCTTAACTATGGCTACACCTTC. This codes for CASSPGPPLNYGYTF.

The chain recombines TRBV19 with TRBJ2-1; D gene unclear. V was clipped by 2 bases and J by 1 base, with 12 bases between them. Germline V gene sequence: CDR1 LNHDA, CDR2 SQIVND (reference sequence). The CDR3 is 16 residues long. The DNA of the CDR3 is TGTGCCAGTAGTATACGCGGTAAATTTTCCTACAATGAGCAGTTCTTC. Translating gives CASSIRGKFSYNEQFF. Together with reference TRBV19 and TRBJ2-1, the CDR3 gives the full variable domain: DGGITQSPKYLFRKEGQNVTLSCEQNLNHDAMYWYRQDPGQGLRLIYYSQIVNDFQKGDIAEGYSVSREKKESFPLTVTSAQKNPTAFYLCASSIRGKFSYNEQFFGPGTRLTVL.

In regard to this clone: One junction end disagrees with the germline gene, perhaps due to a read error. The genes are TRBV7-2 and TRBJ2-7, with D tentatively TRBD2 (6 bases). The CDR3 consists of 15 residues. Germline V gene sequence: CDR1 SGHTA, CDR2 FQGNSA. CDR3 bases: TGTGCCAGCAGCCTAGCCTCGGGGGTCTCCTACGAGCAGTACTTC. Protein sequence: CASSLASGVSYEQYF.

V gene TRBV5-1 combines with J gene TRBJ2-3; 11 bases match TRBD2. The V gene's germline CDR1 is SGHRS and CDR2 YFSETQ. This CDR3 spans 15 amino acids. Trimming took 4 bases from V and 7 from J; bases not matched to a gene: 8. The CDR3 is CASSPHSGGGNTQYF. The CDR3 nucleotides are TGCGCCAGCAGCCCTCATAGCGGGGGGGGGAATACGCAGTATTTT.

A few counts support this clone. The V call is TRBV2, the J call TRBJ2-6; no clear D gene. The CDR3 contains 10 residues. Per germline, CDR1 SNHLY and CDR2 FYNNEI. V lost 9 bases, J lost 5 bases, and 2 bases lay in between. The chain's CDR3 is CASRANVLTF. The CDR3 DNA reads TGTGCCAGTCGGGCCAACGTCCTGACTTTC.

The chain carries TRBV6-5 and TRBJ2-1, with a tentative D call TRBD2 (6 bases). The germline V gene encodes CDR1 MNHEY and CDR2 SVGAGI. This CDR3 is 16 amino acids long. The V and J ends lost 4 bases and 10 bases respectively, with 23 bases between them. In DNA form, the CDR3 reads TGTGCCAGCAGTTCCCCCCCGGGACTCCCGCCGGGGGAGCAGTTCTTC. Its protein is CASSSPPGLPPGEQFF.

This clone was picked up one time. This rearrangement joins TRBV2 to TRBJ2-7, with 8 bases fitting TRBD1. The CDR3 length is 12 residues. In germline, CDR1 is SNHLY, CDR2 FYNNEI. V was pared by 10 bases and J by 3 bases, with 5 bases of the junction left unmatched. CDR3 residues: CAIGQGVYEQYF. In DNA form, the CDR3 reads TGTGCCATCGGACAGGGCGTCTACGAGCAGTACTTC.

The genes are TRBV4-2 and TRBJ1-4, with D hard to call. Germline CDR1 is LGHNA and CDR2 is YNFKEQ. This CDR3 is 16 amino acids long. V gave up 5 bases and J gave up 0 bases, with 13 bases separating them. The chain's CDR3 is CASSADIKATNEKLFF. CDR3 coding DNA: TGTGCCAGCAGCGCAGACATAAAAGCAACTAATGAAAAACTGTTTTTT.

V usage is TRBV2 and J usage is TRBJ2-3, with a possible D match to TRBD2 (7 bases). There are 14 residues in the CDR3. CDR1 is SNHLY and CDR2 is FYNNEI in the germline V gene. V lost 6 bases and J lost 2, with 12 bases in between. This chain's CDR3 is CASRGGGFTDTQYF. CDR3 DNA: TGTGCCAGCAGAGGGGGAGGGTTCACAGATACGCAGTATTTT.

The chain joins TRBV13 to TRBJ2-7, with D unclear. Trimming took 3 bases from V and 2 from J, leaving 14 bases between them. Per germline, CDR1 PRHDT and CDR2 FYEKMQ (reference sequence). The CDR3 totals 15 residues. The CDR3, as DNA: TGTGCCAGCAGCTTTTTTGGCACCGGAGCCTACGAGCAGTACTTC. Translated: CASSFFGTGAYEQYF.

The rearrangement links TRBV27 to TRBJ2-3; D remains ambiguous. Trimming removed 2 bases at V and 8 bases at J, with 11 bases between. The germline CDR1 and CDR2 sequences are MNHEY and SMNVEV (reference sequence). CDR3 size: 13 residues. The CDR3 protein is CASSLKDRSTQYF. The CDR3, as DNA: TGTGCCAGCAGTTTAAAGGATCGGAGTACGCAGTATTTT.

The V and J genes are TRBV7-2 and TRBJ1-4; D is uncertain. The V gene's germline CDR1 is SGHTA and CDR2 FQGNSA. The CDR3 length is 11 residues. Trimming took off 5 bases at V and 8 bases at J, with 6 bases between the two ends. As DNA, the CDR3 is TGTGCCAGCAGCCCCGGGGAAAAACTGTTTTTT. Translating it yields CASSPGEKLFF.

V is TRBV7-9 and J is TRBJ2-2, with 9 nucleotides matching TRBD1. This CDR3 is 15 amino acids long. V lost 5 bases to trimming and J lost 6 bases; unmatched junction nucleotides: 7. Looked up from germline, CDR1 is SEHNR and CDR2 is FQNEAQ (reference sequence). The CDR3 is CASSTNTGGPGELFF. The CDR3, as DNA: TGTGCCAGCAGCACTAATACAGGGGGCCCCGGGGAGCTGTTTTTT.

The chain combines TRBV29-1 with TRBJ2-7; possible D gene TRBD2, 7 bases. The CDR3 is made up of 12 amino acids. CDR1 is SQVTM and CDR2 is ANQGSEA in the germline V gene. The V gene lost 5 bases and the J gene lost 7 bases, with 15 bases spanning the gap. The chain's CDR3 is CSVLPGGREQYF. The CDR3 DNA reads as TGCAGCGTTCTACCGGGGGGCCGGGAGCAGTACTTC.

The chain joins TRBV9 to TRBJ2-2; no clear D gene. V gave up 3 bases and J gave up 15 bases, with 15 bases separating them. CDR1 and CDR2 (germline): SGDLS, YYNGEE. This CDR3 region has 12 residues. CDR3 in DNA: TGTGCCAGCAGCGCAGATGGTTCGTCGGTGTTTTTT. Its translation: CASSADGSSVFF.